This TCR beta chain was captured by sequencing in a study of regulatory T cells in long-lasting Graves disease. Study-level points and caveats: Persistent Graves' cases showed lower TCR diversity than newly diagnosed cases.

CDR3 length: 14 residues. Trimming pared 0 bases from V and 3 bases from J, leaving 10 bases between. Germline assignment: CDR1 SGHRS and CDR2 YFSETQ. Stated time point: newly diagnosed GD, antithyroid drugs for less than 3 months. Extracted RNA from PBMCs served as the source of the TCR library. This clonotype was detected ten times or more. Its specificity is unknown. Relying on iRepertoire HTBI primers and Arm-PCR of CDR3 regions, the team built TCR beta libraries. TCRdb re-called the multiplex PCR reads with MiXCR, one entry per CDR3 protein. Here the sample spans some 320,000 distinct CDR3 sequences, 15% to 20% being singletons.

Sequences were derived from peripheral blood mononuclear cells (PBMCs), sampled at new diagnosis, from a patient treated with antithyroid drugs. This chain joins TRBV5-1 and TRBJ2-7, with D tentatively TRBD1 (6 bases). The source of this sequence is a female donor with Graves disease. The CDR3 is CASSLVGQNYEQYF. In nucleotides, the CDR3 is TGCGCCAGCAGCTTGGTTGGACAGAACTACGAGCAGTACTTC.